Presented here are 32 T cell receptor beta chains from one specimen sequenced in a study of CD4+ T cells in melanoma. The repertoire was sequenced with immunoSEQ multiplex PCR; TCRdb's copy has only in-frame clones and lacks some. The data show 13,000 or so clones, with about 74% seen just once and approximately 17% held by the top ten. The sequenced sample was cells from a culture (not recorded whether cultured in vitro). The receptors were gathered from a human donor with melanoma.

This rearrangement joins TRBV18 to TRBJ1-1; 7 bases map to TRBD1. The CDR3 spans 13 residues. Trimming at V came to 8 bases and at J to 0 bases, leaving 3 bases not matched to a gene. Per germline, CDR1 KGHSH and CDR2 LQKENI. The CDR3, as DNA: TGTGCCAGCCGACAGGGCATGAACACTGAAGCTTTCTTT. It yields the protein CASRQGMNTEAFF.

The rearrangement joins TRBV5-1 to TRBJ1-2; 7 positions agree with TRBD1. The J segment lost 7 bases and the V segment lost 6 bases, leaving 12 bases of the junction unmatched. This CDR3 is built from 14 residues. Looked up from germline, CDR1 is SGHRS and CDR2 is YFSETQ. CDR3 nucleotide sequence: TGCGCCAGCACCCCGGACAGGCCCGGTTTTGGCTACACCTTC. Its translation is CASTPDRPGFGYTF.

This chain uses TRBV10-1 with TRBJ2-3; D is undetermined. Per germline, CDR1 WNHNN and CDR2 SYGVQD (reference sequence). The CDR3 contains 15 residues. V was pared by 0 bases and J by 3 bases, with 10 bases between. Here the CDR3 reads CASSESGWETDTQYF. CDR3 DNA sequence: TGCGCCAGCAGTGAGTCGGGGTGGGAAACAGATACGCAGTATTTT.

A single count supports this clone. The genes are TRBV7-3 and TRBJ2-2; 10 nucleotides line up with TRBD2. The CDR3 contains 15 residues. Germline CDR1 reads SGHTA; CDR2 reads FQGTGA. V was pared by 4 bases and J by 2 bases, with 1 base of the junction left unmatched. CDR3 region: CASSWTSGNTGELFF. CDR3 bases: TGTGCCAGCAGCTGGACTAGCGGAAACACCGGGGAGCTGTTTTTT. The variable domain in full, with the rest retrieved from reference TRBV7-3 and TRBJ2-2, is GAGVSQTPSNKVTEKGKYVELRCDPISGHTALYWYRQSLGQGPEFLIYFQGTGAADDSGLPNDRFFAVRPEGSVSTLKIQRTERGDSAVYLCASSWTSGNTGELFFGEGSRLTVL.

V gene TRBV28 combines with J gene TRBJ2-7, with unresolved D. Deletions cut 6 bases from V and 9 bases from J, with 18 bases between. The germline V gene has CDR1 MDHEN and CDR2 SYDVKM. The CDR3 consists of 13 residues. The CDR3 protein is CASRPFEEVRQYF. DNA for the CDR3: TGTGCCAGCAGGCCGTTCGAGGAAGTCCGGCAGTACTTC.

The chain uses TRBV5-1 and TRBJ1-1; no clear D gene. The CDR3 is 12 amino acids. CDR1 and CDR2 from the germline V gene are SGHRS and YFSETQ. Trimming stripped 0 bases from V and 4 bases from J, with 4 bases between. CDR3 in amino acids: CASSLVGTEAFF. CDR3 DNA sequence: TGCGCCAGCAGCTTGGTTGGCACTGAAGCTTTCTTT. Combining the CDR3 with reference TRBV5-1 and TRBJ1-1 gives the whole variable domain KAGVTQTPRYLIKTRGQQVTLSCSPISGHRSVSWYQQTPGQGLQFLFEYFSETQRNKGNFPGRFSGRQFSNSRSEMNVSTLELGDSALYLCASSLVGTEAFFGQGTRLTVV.

Concerning this clone itself: A read error may produce the germline difference seen at one junction end. This sequence joins TRBV2 and TRBJ2-1; 11 bases align to TRBD2. This CDR3 has 16 amino acids. Germline V gene data show CDR1 as SNHLY and CDR2 as FYNNEI. The CDR3 nucleotides are TGTGCCAGCAGGACCGGGACTAGCGGTTTCTACGATGAGCAGTTCTTC. Amino acids: CASRTGTSGFYDEQFF.

V is TRBV18 and J is TRBJ2-5; perhaps D is TRBD1 or TRBD2 (6 bases each). The CDR3 consists of 15 residues. V lost 6 bases to trimming and J lost 6 bases, with 20 bases between them. Looked up from germline, CDR1 is KGHSH and CDR2 is LQKENI. The CDR3 bases are TGTGCCAGCTCGGATAGGAGGGGGGCCGTAAAGACCCAGTACTTC. Residues: CASSDRRGAVKTQYF.

The chain carries TRBV5-5 and TRBJ1-5; the D gene is possibly TRBD1 (5 bases). The CDR3 contains 15 residues. V lost 4 bases, J lost 3 bases, and 14 bases lay in between. Germline V gene data show CDR1 as SGHKS and CDR2 as YYEKEE (reference sequence). The chain's CDR3 is CASSPGVGLNQPQHF. The CDR3 nucleotides are TGTGCCAGCAGCCCCGGGGTGGGGCTCAATCAGCCCCAGCATTTT.

The V gene is TRBV30, the J gene TRBJ1-6, with D unclear. Germline lookup yields CDR1 GTSNPN and CDR2 SVGIG (reference sequence). Trimming took 0 bases from V and 7 from J, leaving 10 bases between them. CDR3 length: 14 residues. The DNA of the CDR3 is TGTGCCTGGAGTGTCGGTTTAGGCAATTCACCCCTCCACTTT. Its translation: CAWSVGLGNSPLHF.

The chain couples TRBV7-2 to TRBJ2-1, with 11 positions matching TRBD2. V was clipped by 7 bases and J by 9 bases; unmatched bases: 11. This CDR3 comprises 15 residues. Germline values: CDR1 SGHTA, CDR2 FQGNSA. CDR3 nucleotides: TGTGCCAGCATTTTAGCGGGGGGGCTTGTGAGTGAGCAGTTCTTC. Protein product: CASILAGGLVSEQFF.

V and J are TRBV6-6 and TRBJ2-1; D uncertain. The CDR3 contains 11 residues. V gave up 7 bases and J gave up 5 bases, with 6 bases separating them. The germline CDR1 and CDR2 sequences are MNHNY and SVGAGI (reference sequence). CDR3 nucleotides: TGTGCCAGCACCGCTAACAATGAGCAGTTCTTC. As protein: CASTANNEQFF.

J is TRBJ2-1 and V is TRBV29-1; weak D call: TRBD2 (6 bases). The CDR3 extends over 13 amino acids. Germline CDR1 SQVTM, CDR2 ANQGSEA. V lost 3 bases and J lost 0, with 6 bases in between. CDR3 nucleotides: TGCAGCGTTGAGGAGGGCTCCTACAATGAGCAGTTCTTC. Its translation is CSVEEGSYNEQFF.

The chain employs TRBV2 and TRBJ2-3; 8 bases map to TRBD2. The CDR3 loop spans 14 amino acids. J lost 1 base, V lost 7 bases, and 4 bases had no gene match. Germline CDR1 is SNHLY and CDR2 is FYNNEI. The CDR3: CASNGLARTDTQYF. In nucleotides, the CDR3 is TGTGCCAGCAATGGACTAGCTCGCACAGATACGCAGTATTTT.

This rearrangement joins TRBV6-5 to TRBJ1-3; D is uncertain. The V and J ends lost 2 bases and 0 bases respectively, with 8 bases between them. In germline, CDR1 is MNHEY, CDR2 SVGAGI. The CDR3 loop spans 15 amino acids. CDR3 sequence reads: CASSYGGSSGNTIYF. In nucleotides, the CDR3 is TGTGCCAGCAGTTACGGAGGGAGCTCTGGAAACACCATATATTTT.

The rearrangement joins TRBV18 to TRBJ1-5; the D is unclear. The CDR3 is 14 amino acids. Between the trimmed V and J ends, which lost 2 bases and 4 bases, there was a span of 9 bases. Looked up from germline, CDR1 is KGHSH and CDR2 is LQKENI. The CDR3 DNA is TGTGCCAGCTCACCAGGGTATGGTAATCAGCCCCAGCATTTT. This gives the protein CASSPGYGNQPQHF.

The chain links TRBV27 to TRBJ1-5; D is undetermined. V lost 2 bases and J lost 2, with 10 bases in between. Germline V gene lookup returns CDR1 MNHEY and CDR2 SMNVEV (reference sequence). There are 15 residues in the CDR3. CDR3 sequence reads: CASSLMGSGNQPQHF. For the CDR3, the DNA is TGTGCCAGCAGTTTAATGGGTTCGGGCAATCAGCCCCAGCATTTT.

This clone was seen more than once but under ten times. The rearrangement links TRBV18 to TRBJ1-1; D may be TRBD1 (6 bases). The CDR3 length is 14 residues. The V gene lost 4 bases and the J gene lost 0 bases, with 9 bases spanning the gap. Germline CDR1 KGHSH, CDR2 LQKENI. The CDR3: CASSRDRLNTEAFF. The CDR3 DNA follows: TGTGCCAGCTCACGAGACAGGTTGAACACTGAAGCTTTCTTT. Looking up the rest from reference TRBV18 and TRBJ1-1 gives the full variable domain: NAGVMQNPRHLVRRRGQEARLRCSPMKGHSHVYWYRQLPEEGLKFMVYLQKENIIDESGMPKERFSAEFPKEGPSILRIQQVVRGDSAAYFCASSRDRLNTEAFFGQGTRLTVV.

V usage is TRBV9 and J usage is TRBJ1-2; no clear D gene. This CDR3 has 13 amino acids. V was trimmed by 2 bases and J by 10 bases, leaving 15 bases between them. The germline V gene encodes CDR1 SGDLS and CDR2 YYNGEE. CDR3 sequence reads: CASSVVHEGPYTF. CDR3 bases: TGTGCCAGCAGCGTTGTTCATGAGGGTCCCTACACCTTC.

V gene TRBV19 combines with J gene TRBJ1-1, with D maybe TRBD1 (5 bases). Germline V gene sequence: CDR1 LNHDA, CDR2 SQIVND (reference sequence). This CDR3 is built from 13 residues. Trimming shortened V by 3 bases and J by 4 bases, and 9 bases separated the two germline ends. This CDR3 is CASSMWGGTEAFF. The CDR3 nucleotides read TGTGCCAGTAGTATGTGGGGCGGCACTGAAGCTTTCTTT.

This sequence joins TRBV5-1 and TRBJ1-1; the D gene is possibly TRBD1 (6 bases). CDR3 length: 13 amino acids. The ends were cut back, 7 bases at V and 1 base at J, with 11 bases in the middle. Germline CDR1 and CDR2: SGHRS and YFSETQ. The CDR3 loop is CASGTQGNTEAFF. CDR3 nucleotide sequence: TGCGCCAGCGGTACACAGGGGAACACTGAAGCTTTCTTT. Based on the CDR3 plus reference TRBV5-1 and TRBJ1-1, the full variable domain is KAGVTQTPRYLIKTRGQQVTLSCSPISGHRSVSWYQQTPGQGLQFLFEYFSETQRNKGNFPGRFSGRQFSNSRSEMNVSTLELGDSALYLCASGTQGNTEAFFGQGTRLTVV.

This clone was found a few times. This chain uses TRBV18 with TRBJ2-3; perhaps TRBD1 as D (6 bases). V gave up 2 bases and J gave up 8 bases, with 14 bases separating them. Germline V lookup: CDR1 KGHSH, CDR2 LQKENI. The CDR3 is 14 residues long. The CDR3 spells CASSPYTGSATQYF. DNA for the CDR3: TGTGCCAGCTCACCATATACAGGGTCTGCTACGCAGTATTTT.

The chain employs TRBV6-5 and TRBJ1-4; D perhaps matches TRBD1 (5 bases). V was trimmed by 2 bases and J by 7 bases, leaving 11 bases between them. Germline CDR1 is MNHEY and CDR2 is SVGAGI. There are 14 residues in the CDR3. CDR3 loop: CASSYARVGEKLFF. The CDR3 nucleotides are TGTGCCAGCAGTTACGCCAGGGTGGGTGAAAAACTGTTTTTT.

The chain couples TRBV5-1 to TRBJ1-3; D unclear. The CDR3 is 14 residues long. CDR1 and CDR2 from the germline V gene are SGHRS and YFSETQ. V lost 0 bases, J lost 6 bases, and 10 bases lay in between. This CDR3 reads CASSLDATTNTIYF. The CDR3 DNA sequence: TGCGCCAGCAGCTTGGACGCCACAACAAACACCATATATTTT.

This chain links TRBV14 with TRBJ2-1; D is unresolved. Germline V gives CDR1 SGHDN, CDR2 FVKESK. CDR3 length equals 15 residues. The V end lost 1 base, the J end lost 2 bases, and 9 bases lay between the germline ends. The CDR3: CASSQGRAPYNEQFF. Written as DNA, the CDR3 is TGTGCCAGCAGCCAAGGTAGGGCGCCCTACAATGAGCAGTTCTTC.

V usage is TRBV4-1 and J usage is TRBJ2-2; 8 bases line up with TRBD2. V trimming: 1 base; J trimming: 7 bases; junction bases outside the gene matches: 14. CDR1 MGHRA and CDR2 YSYEKL come from the germline V gene. This CDR3 comprises 18 residues. CDR3 residues: CASSQVPLLRGVGGELFF. The CDR3 DNA is TGCGCCAGCAGCCAAGTTCCCCTCCTGCGGGGGGTTGGCGGGGAGCTGTTTTTT.

The table lists this clone with a few counts. This chain connects TRBV6-5 to TRBJ1-1; D is perhaps TRBD1 (5 bases). The CDR3 has 13 residues. Germline V CDR1 and CDR2: MNHEY, SVGAGI. The V end lost 6 bases, the J end lost 7 bases, and 15 bases lay between the germline ends. The CDR3 loop is CASSVQVKGEAFF. CDR3 DNA sequence: TGTGCCAGCAGCGTACAGGTTAAAGGTGAAGCTTTCTTT.

Remarks on this clone: A junction boundary mismatches the germline segment, possibly from a read error. DNA of the CDR3: TGTGCCAGTCGTATGTCGGAGTCGGGTAGCAATCAGCCCCAGCATTTT. Translation: CASRMSESGSNQPQHF. The chain has TRBV19 and TRBJ1-5; D is undetermined. CDR3 length: 16 amino acids. The germline gives CDR1 LNHDA, CDR2 SQIVND (reference sequence).

The chain combines TRBV4-2 with TRBJ1-1; D may be TRBD1 (6 bases). V shed 5 bases and J shed 1 base, with 8 bases lying between them. Germline assignment: CDR1 LGHNA and CDR2 YNFKEQ. The CDR3 has 13 amino acids. CDR3 DNA: TGTGCCAGCAGCAGGGGGGCGAACACTGAAGCTTTCTTT. Residues: CASSRGANTEAFF.

This clone came up once. The chain employs TRBV5-4 and TRBJ2-1; 13 bases align to TRBD2. Germline V gene lookup returns CDR1 SGHNT and CDR2 YYREEE (reference sequence). V shed 4 bases, J shed 8 bases, and the junction held 6 bases outside the gene matches. The CDR3 covers 15 residues. The DNA for the CDR3 is TGTGCCAGCAGCAAGACTAGCGGGGGGAGGGATGAGCAGTTCTTC. Translating gives CASSKTSGGRDEQFF.

The chain links TRBV5-1 to TRBJ2-3; D gene unclear. This CDR3 contains 14 residues. The V end was cut by 0 bases, the J end by 6 bases, with 11 bases between. Germline lookup yields CDR1 SGHRS and CDR2 YFSETQ. The DNA for the CDR3 is TGCGCCAGCAGCTTGGGGACCTTAGGGGATACGCAGTATTTT. Protein product: CASSLGTLGDTQYF.

This chain joins TRBV29-1 and TRBJ1-1, with 10 bases matching TRBD1. The trim removed 7 bases at V and 4 bases at J, leaving 15 bases unmatched. Germline CDR1 is SQVTM and CDR2 is ANQGSEA. This CDR3 region has 16 residues. CDR3 region: CSAYSGGTGVPTEAFF. For the CDR3, the DNA is TGCAGCGCCTACTCCGGTGGGACAGGGGTCCCCACTGAAGCTTTCTTT. Combining the CDR3 with reference TRBV29-1 and TRBJ1-1 gives the whole variable domain SAVISQKPSRDICQRGTSLTIQCQVDSQVTMMFWYRQQPGQSLTLIATANQGSEATYESGFVIDKFPISRPNLTFSTLTVSNMSPEDSSIYLCSAYSGGTGVPTEAFFGQGTRLTVV.